The T cell receptor (beta chain) described here comes from a study of cytomegalovirus exposure and HLA in healthy donors. Broader study findings: Later work found most CMV-associated TCR beta chains apparently HLA-restricted.

A multiplex PCR was run with 60 Vbeta primers and 13 Jbeta primers. Libraries were prepared by immunoSEQ multiplex PCR; TCRdb keeps only in-frame clonotypes and omits some of them. In the table there are around 180,000 clones, over 70% of which are singletons. Trimming took 0 bases from V and 11 from J; bases not matched to a gene: 5. This CDR3 contains 13 residues. Germline V gives CDR1 SGHDN, CDR2 FVKESK. About this clone: The antigen remains undetermined.

The chain recombines TRBV14 with TRBJ1-2; 8 positions match TRBD1. The sequenced sample was PBMCs. This TCR came from a woman aged 18 to 35 in good health and CMV-seropositive. CDR3 sequence: CASSQDRGRSYTF. The CDR3 DNA is TGTGCCAGCAGCCAAGACAGGGGGCGCAGTTACACCTTC.